This TCR beta chain derives from a study of CD8 T cells in Susac syndrome. CD8+ and CD4+ T cells from blood underwent TCR beta sequencing, which was carried out in a high-throughput format. CDR3 length: 17 residues. V dropped 4 bases and J dropped 0 bases, with 18 bases sitting between them. Germline V lookup: CDR1 SGDLS, CDR2 YYNGEE. Study results and limitations: TEMRA cells and active patients showed peak Susac CD8+ clonal expansion.

Turning to this clonotype: Its specificity is unknown.

An input of 0.5 to 1 ug of RNA was subjected to reverse transcription using random hexamers. Via MiXCR, TCRdb re-called the immunoSEQ multiplex PCR reads, giving one row per CDR3 protein. The sample contains about 120,000 distinct CDR3 sequences, around 94% of which appear only once. Input material: CD8+ T cells from PBMCs. The sequence was obtained from a human donor with Susac syndrome. The chain recombines TRBV9 with TRBJ2-3, with D possibly being TRBD2 (6 bases). The CDR3: CASSHPRGLGSTDTQYF. The CDR3 bases are TGTGCCAGCAGCCATCCCCGGGGACTTGGAAGCACAGATACGCAGTATTTT.